This TCR beta chain was identified in a study of shared clonotypes between healthy human individuals. V dropped 8 bases and J dropped 5 bases, with 6 bases sitting between them. Germline V gene data show CDR1 as SNHLY and CDR2 as FYNNEI. The length of the CDR3 is 11 residues. Genomic DNA belonging to each subset was distributed in equal measure over several immunoSEQ plates. Repertoires were generated with immunoSEQ multiplex PCR, while TCRdb's copy carries only in-frame clones and drops some. This table holds a few hundred thousand clones, around 90% found once. The chain is built from TRBV2 and TRBJ2-2; the D is unclear. The source of this sequence is a young man in good health. Sequenced material: memory CD8+ T cells sorted from blood. The subset: CD45RO+ cells pooled with CCR7-negative TemRA cells. This chain's CDR3 is CASRDTGELFF. The CDR3 DNA reads as TGTGCCAGCCGAGATACCGGGGAGCTGTTTTTT.